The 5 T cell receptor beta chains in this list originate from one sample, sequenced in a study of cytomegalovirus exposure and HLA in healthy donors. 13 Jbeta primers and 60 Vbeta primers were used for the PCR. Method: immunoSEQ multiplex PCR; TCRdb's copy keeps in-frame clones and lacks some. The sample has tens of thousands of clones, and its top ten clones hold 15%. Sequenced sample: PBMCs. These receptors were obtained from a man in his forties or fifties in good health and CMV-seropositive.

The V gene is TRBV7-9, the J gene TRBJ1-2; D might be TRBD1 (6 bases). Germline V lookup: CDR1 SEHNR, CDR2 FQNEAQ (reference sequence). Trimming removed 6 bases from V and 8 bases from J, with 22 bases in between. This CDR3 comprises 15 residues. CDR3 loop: CASRAGEVGIQGYTF. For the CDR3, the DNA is TGTGCCAGCAGGGCAGGGGAAGTCGGGATTCAGGGCTACACCTTC.

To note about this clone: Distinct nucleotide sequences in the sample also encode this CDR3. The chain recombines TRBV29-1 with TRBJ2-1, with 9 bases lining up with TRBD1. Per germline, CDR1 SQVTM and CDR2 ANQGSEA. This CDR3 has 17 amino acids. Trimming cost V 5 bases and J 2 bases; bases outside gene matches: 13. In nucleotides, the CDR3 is TGCAGCGTTCGTCCCGGGACAGGGATGGGGACCTACAATGAGCAGTTCTTC. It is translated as CSVRPGTGMGTYNEQFF.

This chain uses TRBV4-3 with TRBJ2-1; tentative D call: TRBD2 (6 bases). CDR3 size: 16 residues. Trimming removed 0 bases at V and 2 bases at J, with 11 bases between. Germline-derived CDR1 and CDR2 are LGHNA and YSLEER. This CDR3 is CASSQDTQRAYNEQFF. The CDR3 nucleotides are TGCGCCAGCAGCCAAGATACCCAGCGGGCCTACAATGAGCAGTTCTTC.

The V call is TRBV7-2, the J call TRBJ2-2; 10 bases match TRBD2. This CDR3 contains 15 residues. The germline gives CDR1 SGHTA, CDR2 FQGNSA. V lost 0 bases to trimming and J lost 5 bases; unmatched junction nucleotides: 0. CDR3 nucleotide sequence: TGTGCCAGCAGCTTAGCTAGCGGGAGGACCGGGGAGCTGTTTTTT. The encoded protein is CASSLASGRTGELFF.

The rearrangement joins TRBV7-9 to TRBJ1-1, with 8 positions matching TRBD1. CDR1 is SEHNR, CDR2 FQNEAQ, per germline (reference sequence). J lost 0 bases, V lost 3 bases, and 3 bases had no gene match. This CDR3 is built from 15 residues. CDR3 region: CASSFRQGMNTEAFF. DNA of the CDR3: TGTGCCAGCAGCTTTCGACAGGGGATGAACACTGAAGCTTTCTTT.